This T cell receptor (beta chain) came from a study of early T cells in non-severe SARS-CoV-2 infection. This clonotype occurred many times. MiXCR was run by TCRdb on the 5' RACE reads, yielding one entry per CDR3 protein. The sample has around 50,000 distinct CDR3 sequences; over 9.5% are singletons. The CDR3 spans 15 residues. The germline V gene has CDR1 DFQATT and CDR2 SNEGSKA (reference sequence). V was clipped by 6 bases and J by 7 bases; unmatched bases: 14. V is TRBV20-1 and J is TRBJ1-4; 7 nucleotides line up with TRBD1. The TCR sequence derives from an adult who was a healthcare worker with PCR-confirmed SARS-CoV-2 infection or an uninfected control (not recorded which). Sequencing input: whole blood. CDR3 nucleotide sequence: TGCAGTGCCTTTGCTAGGACAGGCGGAGCTGAAAAACTGTTTTTT. Amino acids: CSAFARTGGAEKLFF.